This T cell receptor beta chain was captured in a study of tumor-infiltrating lymphocytes in oesophageal squamous cell carcinoma. Using its own MiXCR run on the PCR reads, TCRdb lists one record per CDR3 protein. The repertoire consists of around 23,000 distinct CDR3 sequences, with about two fifths occurring once and the leading ten covering less than 45%. The CDR3 spans 18 residues. The V gene's germline CDR1 is MNHNS and CDR2 SASEGT. V lost 5 bases to trimming and J lost 0 bases; unmatched junction nucleotides: 12. By share, this clonotype ranks as medium-sized. This TCR was recovered from a male donor with esophageal squamous cell carcinoma. J is TRBJ1-5 and V is TRBV6-1, with 8 bases that match TRBD1. The specimen was esophageal tumor tissue. Written as DNA, the CDR3 is TGTGCCAGCAGTCCCCGTCGGACAGGGAGGAATAGCAATCAGCCCCAGCATTTT. Protein product: CASSPRRTGRNSNQPQHF.